The entry below describes one T cell receptor beta chain. Antigen: not known. The sample originates from a study of shared clonotypes between healthy human individuals. Overall study findings and caveats: Shared clonotypes: about 4.6% naive CD4, 3.5% to 4% naive CD8, roughly 2.4% memory CD4, approximately 0.41% memory CD8.

Terminally differentiated effector memory CD45RA+ cells were left out of the naive CD8 fraction, which was CD45RO-negative and positively selected for CCR7. Sequencing was performed with immunoSEQ multiplex PCR; in TCRdb, only in-frame clones are kept and a portion is missing. The sample yields 660,000 or so clones, approximately 96% seen once. The TCR originated in a woman aged 30 to 39 in good health. Sequencing was carried out using naive CD8+ T cells sorted from blood.

The CDR3 region is CAISESGGVDGYTF. The DNA of the CDR3 is TGTGCCATCAGTGAGTCTGGAGGGGTAGATGGCTACACCTTC. This chain joins TRBV10-3 and TRBJ1-2, with a weak D call TRBD1 (5 bases). V shed 0 bases and J shed 6 bases, with 11 bases lying between them. The germline V gene has CDR1 ENHRY and CDR2 SYGVKD. This CDR3 has 14 amino acids.